The clone carrying this TCR beta chain appeared a few times. Of the isolated RNA, all was reverse transcribed, and so the sequenced material was expressed TCRB transcripts. Naive, central memory and regulatory T cell samples averaged around 3.5 million immunoSEQ reads each. Generated by immunoSEQ multiplex PCR, the TCRdb table keeps only in-frame clones and is missing some. The sample records a few hundred thousand clones, around 12% being singletons. The sample originates from a study of beta chain features in type 1 diabetes. Blood was collected once per donor into heparin, averaging about 100 mL. Post-sort purity exceeded 95% for all sorted populations. The sequence derives from a man aged 18-30 years in good health. Sequenced: naive CD4+ T cells from blood.

The CDR3 DNA is TGTGCCAGCAGCTACCGACAGGCCAGCACAGATACGCAGTATTTT. Its protein product is CASSYRQASTDTQYF. V usage is TRBV7-2 and J usage is TRBJ2-3; D perhaps matches TRBD1 (6 bases). Germline CDR1 reads SGHTA; CDR2 reads FQGNSA. Trimming left V 4 bases short and J 0 bases short, with 11 bases between. This CDR3 comprises 15 residues.